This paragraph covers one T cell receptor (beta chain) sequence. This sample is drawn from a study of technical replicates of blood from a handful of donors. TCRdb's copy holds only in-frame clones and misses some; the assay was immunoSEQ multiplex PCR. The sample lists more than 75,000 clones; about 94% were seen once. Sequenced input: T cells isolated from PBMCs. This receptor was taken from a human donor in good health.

CDR3 region: CASSQRARPYEQYF. The CDR3 DNA reads as TGTGCCAGCAGTCAACGTGCCAGGCCCTACGAGCAGTACTTC. V is TRBV6-5 and J is TRBJ2-7; no firm D call. Trimming removed 5 bases from V and 2 bases from J, with 13 bases in between. Germline V gives CDR1 MNHEY, CDR2 SVGAGI. The length of the CDR3 is 14 residues.